This T cell receptor beta chain was profiled in a study of blood T cell repertoires in COVID-19 (dated by TCRdb to 2019 to 2021). The study in broad terms: The collaborator samples originated in the United States, Italy and Spain and spanned the acute and convalescent phases of COVID-19. The samples were drawn from the first 160 participants of the ongoing ImmuneRACE study and from some 1,300 subjects provided by 6 global collaborators. HLA class I and class II types, where available, came from metadata supplied by the sample provider rather than from assay-based typing. Deeply sampled blood TCRbeta repertoires from subjects exposed to, actively infected with, or recovered from COVID-19 were included in the dataset. A freely available public database, intended as a resource for researchers studying the immune response to SARS-CoV-2, is where the repertoires were released. A de-identified subject ID, COVID-19 status, age in years and sex were almost always included in the sample metadata. The material from the prospective study consisted of cDNA or gDNA derived from T cells, B-cell-depleted T cells, or PBMCs. What the research found in general, with its limitations: The quantity of clinical and demographic metadata differed by source and by participant and was supplied without curation.

CDR1 is given as SGHRS and CDR2 as YFSETQ, both from the germline V gene. The CDR3 measures 15 amino acids from cysteine to phenylalanine. Only CDR3 DNA remains: 45 bases, in frame from the first base. V and J are truncated by 1 base and 8 bases respectively, leaving an intervening sequence of 16 bases. One collaborating source in Seattle enrolled patients while the patients were actively infected and followed the patients over time throughout the course of disease. Each collaborating institution followed its own protocols to collect whole blood in K2EDTA tubes. For TCRbeta analysis, collaborator samples were shipped as frozen whole blood, as isolated PBMCs, or as DNA extracted from either sample type. Note on this clone: Its antigen has not been determined. Within one base of it there is no much larger clone, and no base qualities were kept.

The immunoSEQ Assay, a bias-controlled multiplex PCR, was used to amplify TCRbeta CDR3 regions from genomic DNA. The study's own analysis went as follows. Nucleated cell counts per sample were estimated from amplification of reference gene primers within the assay. Sequence reads were collapsed and filtered to measure the absolute abundance of every unique TCRbeta CDR3 rearrangement. For each sample, productive Simpson clonality was calculated as the square root of Simpson's diversity index over productive rearrangements. The table comes from immuneACCESS by way of TCRdb, which keeps in-frame sequences with V and J called. Part of the clones is missing from these tables; in studies checked, under half for an unresolved V gene and the rest for unknown reasons. That table gives V, J and clone size, and the DNA gave D and trimming. In all, the sample holds more than 250,000 clones, and 90% of those were seen once. The leading ten clones occupy just under 6.5% of the sample.

This chain is built from TRBV5-1 and TRBJ2-1, with TRBD1 as a weak D call on 6 bases. This clonotype was obtained from a woman aged 50 to 60 with COVID-19, enrolled during active disease. Sequences were obtained from peripheral blood. The base sequence is TGCGCCAGCAGCTTGATGGCAGGGGTTGGCGATGAGCAGTTCTTC. This codes for CASSLMAGVGDEQFF.